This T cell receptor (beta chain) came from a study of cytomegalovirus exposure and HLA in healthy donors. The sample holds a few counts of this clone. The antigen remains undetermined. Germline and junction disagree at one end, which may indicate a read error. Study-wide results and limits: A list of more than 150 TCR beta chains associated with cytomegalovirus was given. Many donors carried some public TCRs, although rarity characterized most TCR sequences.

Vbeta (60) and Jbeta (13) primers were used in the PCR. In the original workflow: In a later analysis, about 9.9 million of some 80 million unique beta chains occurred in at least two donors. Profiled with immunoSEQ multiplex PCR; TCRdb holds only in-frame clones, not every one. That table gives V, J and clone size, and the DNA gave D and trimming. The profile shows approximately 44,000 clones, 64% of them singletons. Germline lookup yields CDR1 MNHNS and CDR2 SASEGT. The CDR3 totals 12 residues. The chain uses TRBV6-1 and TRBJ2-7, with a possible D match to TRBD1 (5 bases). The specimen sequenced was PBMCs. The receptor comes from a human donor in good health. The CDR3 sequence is CASRKDKGPFAF. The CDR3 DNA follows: TGTGCCAGCAGGAAGGACAAGGGGCCATTCGCTTTC.